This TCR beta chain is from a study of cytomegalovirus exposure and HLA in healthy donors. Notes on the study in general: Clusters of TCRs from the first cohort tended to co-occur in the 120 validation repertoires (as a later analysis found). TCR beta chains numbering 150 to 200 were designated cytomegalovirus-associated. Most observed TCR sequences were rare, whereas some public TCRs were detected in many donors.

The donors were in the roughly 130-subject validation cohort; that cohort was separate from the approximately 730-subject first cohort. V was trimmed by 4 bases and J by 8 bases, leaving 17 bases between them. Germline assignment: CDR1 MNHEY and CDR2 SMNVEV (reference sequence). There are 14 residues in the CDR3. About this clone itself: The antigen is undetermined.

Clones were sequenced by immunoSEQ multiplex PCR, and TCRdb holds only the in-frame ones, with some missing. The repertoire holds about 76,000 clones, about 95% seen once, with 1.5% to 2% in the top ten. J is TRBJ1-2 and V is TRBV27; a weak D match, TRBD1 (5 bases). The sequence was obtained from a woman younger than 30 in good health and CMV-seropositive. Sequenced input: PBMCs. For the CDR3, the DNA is TGTGCCAGCAGTTACAGGAAGTCCCGAAACGGCTACACCTTC. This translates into CASSYRKSRNGYTF.